This T cell receptor beta chain was observed in a study of tumor-infiltrating lymphocytes in primary liver carcinoma. The ends were cut back, 8 bases at V and 5 bases at J, with 13 bases in the middle. CDR1 is MNHNS, CDR2 SASEGT, per germline. The CDR3 consists of 14 residues. TCR beta cDNA was made from 500 ng total RNA with a constant-region primer. Three nested multiplex PCR rounds of slightly modified ARM-PCR generated TCR beta libraries. Researchers ran the first two PCR rounds for roughly 11 cycles each with TRBV1-TRBV30 forward primers and a C-beta reverse primer. Via MiXCR, TCRdb re-called the multiplex PCR reads, giving one row per CDR3 protein. The sample holds some 190,000 distinct CDR3 sequences, 50% to 75% seen once. Germline DNA was extracted alongside blood RNA, which was obtained from unsorted whole blood.

The specimen was peripheral blood. The sequence derives from a man aged 35 to 55 with primary liver carcinoma and hepatitis B virus infection. The chain uses TRBV6-1 and TRBJ1-6, with D possibly being TRBD1 (6 bases). CDR3 coding DNA: TGTGCCAGCCCCCTTAGACAGGATAATTCACCCCTCCACTTT. Residues: CASPLRQDNSPLHF.